What follows is one TCR beta chain and its context. This sample was included in a study of blood T cell repertoires in COVID-19. Looking at the study overall: The United States, Italy and Spain were the sources of the acute and convalescent COVID-19 samples.

Original processing methods: The authors estimated nucleated cell counts from reference gene primer amplification. Repertoires were generated with immunoSEQ multiplex PCR, while TCRdb's copy carries only in-frame clones and drops some. The V and J calls and the clone size are those of that table, but D and trimming were determined from the DNA. The sample holds about 74,000 clones, roughly 88% seen once. CDR3 size: 15 residues. The germline CDR1 and CDR2 sequences are SGDLS and YYNGEE. Trimming took 0 bases from V and 3 from J, leaving 12 bases between them. V is TRBV9 and J is TRBJ1-2; maybe TRBD1 (5 bases). The sequencing sample was made of peripheral blood. This TCR came from a woman of 80 years or more with active or convalescent COVID-19. The CDR3 is CASSVDPSGDYGYTF. The CDR3 nucleotides are TGTGCCAGCAGCGTAGACCCATCGGGGGACTATGGCTACACCTTC.